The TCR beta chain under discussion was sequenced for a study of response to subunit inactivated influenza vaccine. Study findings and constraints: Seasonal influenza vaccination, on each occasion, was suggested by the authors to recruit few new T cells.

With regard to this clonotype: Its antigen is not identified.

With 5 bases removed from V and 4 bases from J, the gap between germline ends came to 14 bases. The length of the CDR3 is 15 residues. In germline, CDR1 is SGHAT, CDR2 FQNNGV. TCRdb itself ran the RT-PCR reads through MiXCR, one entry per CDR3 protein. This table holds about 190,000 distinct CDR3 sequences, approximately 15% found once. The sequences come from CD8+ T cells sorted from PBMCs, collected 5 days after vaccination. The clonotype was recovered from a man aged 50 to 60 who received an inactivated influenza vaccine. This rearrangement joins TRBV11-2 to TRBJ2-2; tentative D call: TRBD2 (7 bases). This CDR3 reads CASSPWEGVTGELFF. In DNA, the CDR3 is TGTGCCAGCAGCCCCTGGGAGGGGGTCACCGGGGAGCTGTTTTTT.